The rows below give T cell receptor beta chains drawn from one sample of a study of blood T cell repertoires in COVID-19. This table comes from immunoSEQ multiplex PCR, and its TCRdb copy is limited to in-frame clones, with some not included. This table holds approximately 210,000 clones, 82% found once. Sample: peripheral blood. The receptors originated from an elderly woman with acute or convalescent COVID-19. Both conserved end residues are part of each CDR3.

v_gene: TRBV19
CDR3aa: CASSLLRGGEAFF

v_gene: TRBV2
CDR3aa: CASTWGQSNEKLFF

v_gene: TRBV12-5
CDR3aa: CASGLVVGRGLSPMNTEAFF

v_gene: TRBV7-9
CDR3aa: CASSPADYEQYF

v_gene: TRBV11-2
CDR3aa: CASSLHPLAGGAEQFF

v_gene: TRBV29-1
CDR3aa: CSGIPGQGSADTQYF

v_gene: TRBV7-7
CDR3aa: CASSLEGGLETQYF

v_gene: TRBV27
CDR3aa: CASSLSPTGEETQYF

v_gene: TRBV28
CDR3aa: CASKSGAAQPQHF

v_gene: TRBV2
CDR3aa: CASSLQGGKREQYF

v_gene: TRBV7-6
CDR3aa: CASSLGQGRTTDTQYF

v_gene: TRBV6-5
CDR3aa: CASSYSGGRDGTEAFF

v_gene: TRBV28
CDR3aa: CASSLMSGLNYGYTF

v_gene: TRBV7-9
CDR3aa: CASTYLAATYGYTF

v_gene: TRBV5-6
CDR3aa: CASSLESGLRVHGYTF

v_gene: TRBV18
CDR3aa: CASSADEKLFF

v_gene: TRBV5-1
CDR3aa: CASSLTGVGEAQPQHF

v_gene: TRBV19
CDR3aa: CASSGQGMNTEAFF

v_gene: TRBV5-1
CDR3aa: CASSLVAGGSYNEQFF

v_gene: TRBV27
CDR3aa: CASRGAGTGVASPLHF

v_gene: TRBV6-2/TRBV6-3
CDR3aa: CASRPPPGQGRGNQPQHF

v_gene: TRBV6-5
CDR3aa: CASSYSPFGRDSPLHF

v_gene: TRBV10-3
CDR3aa: CAISSAEGDQDEQFF

v_gene: TRBV27
CDR3aa: CASSLSGAGNTEAFF

v_gene: TRBV28
CDR3aa: CASSLGGNYGYTF

v_gene: TRBV25-1
CDR3aa: CASTPPGGLPRYSEAFF

v_gene: TRBV6-5
CDR3aa: CASSYTGPGNTIYF

v_gene: TRBV7-2
CDR3aa: CASSLVGAISNQPQHF

v_gene: TRBV3-1/TRBV3-2
CDR3aa: CASKGGGAFF

v_gene: TRBV5-5
CDR3aa: CASSGAPGEKLFF

v_gene: TRBV27
CDR3aa: CASSFRQGAGGYTF

v_gene: TRBV3-1/TRBV3-2
CDR3aa: CASSHRQTSRTEAFF

v_gene: TRBV4-1
CDR3aa: CASRRAERGDYNEQFF

v_gene: TRBV9
CDR3aa: CASSAYAGQGYNEQFF

v_gene: TRBV28
CDR3aa: CASSLKQGAGWNEQFF

v_gene: TRBV9
CDR3aa: CASSVGPGLGGYTF

v_gene: TRBV19
CDR3aa: CASSLPGQGRNEQFF

v_gene: TRBV18
CDR3aa: CASSPLGDRTYEQYF

v_gene: TRBV6-1
CDR3aa: CASSEDRLLDEQYF

v_gene: TRBV9
CDR3aa: CASSPRGQGPNTEAFF

v_gene: TRBV6-1
CDR3aa: CASSEIGGSYEQYF

v_gene: TRBV5-6
CDR3aa: CASSLDGTGGYGYTF

v_gene: TRBV5-1
CDR3aa: CASSSRLASYNEQFF

v_gene: TRBV3-1/TRBV3-2
CDR3aa: CASGDEKLFF

v_gene: TRBV7-2
CDR3aa: CASTRNGGALETQYF